This entry concerns a single T cell receptor (beta chain). This record comes from a study of cytomegalovirus exposure and HLA in healthy donors. 60 Vbeta and 13 Jbeta primers were used in PCR. Only in-frame clones appear in the TCRdb table, and some are missing; sequencing was by immunoSEQ multiplex PCR. The profile shows approximately 170,000 clones, over 70% of them singletons. Trimming took 7 bases from V and 2 from J; bases not matched to a gene: 7. The length of the CDR3 is 14 residues. Germline CDR1 MNHNS, CDR2 SASEGT. The source is a man aged 50 to 59 in good health and CMV-seropositive. Sequencing used PBMCs. The chain joins TRBV6-1 to TRBJ1-1, with 7 bases aligning to TRBD1. CDR3 coding DNA: TGTGCCAGCAAGGGGGCTTCTTCAAACACTGAAGCTTTCTTT. Its translation is CASKGASSNTEAFF.